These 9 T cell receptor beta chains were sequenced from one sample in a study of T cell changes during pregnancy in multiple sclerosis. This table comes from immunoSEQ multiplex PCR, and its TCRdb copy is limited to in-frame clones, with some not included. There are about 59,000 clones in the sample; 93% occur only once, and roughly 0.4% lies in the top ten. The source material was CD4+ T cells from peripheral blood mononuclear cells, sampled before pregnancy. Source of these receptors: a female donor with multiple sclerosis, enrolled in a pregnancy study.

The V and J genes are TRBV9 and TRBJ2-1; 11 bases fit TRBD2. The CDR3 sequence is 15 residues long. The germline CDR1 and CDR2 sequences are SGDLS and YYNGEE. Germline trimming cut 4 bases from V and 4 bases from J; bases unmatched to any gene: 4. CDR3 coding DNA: TGTGCCAGCAGCCCCCGACTAGCGGGATACAATGAGCAGTTCTTC. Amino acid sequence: CASSPRLAGYNEQFF.

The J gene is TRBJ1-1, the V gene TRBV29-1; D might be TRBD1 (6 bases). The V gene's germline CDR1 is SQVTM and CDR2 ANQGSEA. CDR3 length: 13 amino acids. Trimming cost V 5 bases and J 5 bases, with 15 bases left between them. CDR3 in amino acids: CSVRTVKRTEAFF. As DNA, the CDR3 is TGCAGCGTTAGGACAGTCAAGAGGACTGAAGCTTTCTTT.

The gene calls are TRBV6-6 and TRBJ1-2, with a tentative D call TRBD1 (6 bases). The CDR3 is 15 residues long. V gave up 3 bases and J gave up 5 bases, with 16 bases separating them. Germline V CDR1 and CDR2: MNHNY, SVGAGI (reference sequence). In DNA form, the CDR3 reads TGTGCCAGCAGTTATCCAGGGGAATCAGGGTATGGCTACACCTTC. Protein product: CASSYPGESGYGYTF.

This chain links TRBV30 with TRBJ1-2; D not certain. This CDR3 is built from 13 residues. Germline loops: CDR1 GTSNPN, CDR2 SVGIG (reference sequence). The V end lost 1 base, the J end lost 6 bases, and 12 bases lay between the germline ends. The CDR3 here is CAWSASRVNGYTF. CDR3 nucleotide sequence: TGTGCCTGGAGTGCCTCGCGAGTCAATGGCTACACCTTC.

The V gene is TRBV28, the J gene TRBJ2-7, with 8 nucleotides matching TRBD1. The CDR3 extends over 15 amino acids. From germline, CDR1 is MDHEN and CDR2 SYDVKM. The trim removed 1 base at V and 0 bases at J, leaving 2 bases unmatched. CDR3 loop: CASSLYGTGSYEQYF. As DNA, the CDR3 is TGTGCCAGCAGTTTATACGGGACAGGCTCCTACGAGCAGTACTTC. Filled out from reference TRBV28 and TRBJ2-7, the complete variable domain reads DVKVTQSSRYLVKRTGEKVFLECVQDMDHENMFWYRQDPGLGLRLIYFSYDVKMKEKGDIPEGYSVSREKKERFSLILESASTNQTSMYLCASSLYGTGSYEQYFGPGTRLTVT.

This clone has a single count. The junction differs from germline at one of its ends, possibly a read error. CDR3 residues: CARSVGGSYNEQFF. CDR3 in DNA: TGTGCCCGGAGTGTAGGAGGGAGCTACAATGAGCAGTTCTTC. This chain joins TRBV30 and TRBJ2-1; D is possibly TRBD2 (6 bases). This CDR3 has 14 residues. Germline CDR1 and CDR2: GTSNPN and SVGIG (reference sequence).

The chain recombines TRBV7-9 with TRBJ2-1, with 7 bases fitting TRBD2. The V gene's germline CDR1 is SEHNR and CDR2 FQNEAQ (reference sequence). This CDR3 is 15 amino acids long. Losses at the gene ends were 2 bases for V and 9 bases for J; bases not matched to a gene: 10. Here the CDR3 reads CASSLSGGRLSEQFF. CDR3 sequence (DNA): TGTGCCAGCAGCTTATCGGGCGGGAGACTCAGTGAGCAGTTCTTC. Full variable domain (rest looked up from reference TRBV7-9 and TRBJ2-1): DTGVSQNPRHKITKRGQNVTFRCDPISEHNRLYWYRQTLGQGPEFLTYFQNEAQLEKSRLLSDRFSAERPKGSFSTLEIQRTEQGDSAMYLCASSLSGGRLSEQFFGPGTRLTVL.

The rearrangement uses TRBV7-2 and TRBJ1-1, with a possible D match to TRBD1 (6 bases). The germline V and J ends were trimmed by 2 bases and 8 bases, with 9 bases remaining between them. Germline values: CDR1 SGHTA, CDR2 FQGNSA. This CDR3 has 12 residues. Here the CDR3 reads CASSLTGTEAFF. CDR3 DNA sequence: TGTGCCAGCAGCTTAACGGGGACAGAAGCTTTCTTT.

The DNA of the CDR3 is TGTGCCAGTAGTAGTGGCGGACTAAGCGGGACAGAGACCCAGTACTTC. Its protein is CASSSGGLSGTETQYF. This chain uses TRBV19 with TRBJ2-5, with TRBD2 matching over 7 bases. The CDR3 contains 16 residues. CDR1 and CDR2 (germline): LNHDA, SQIVND (reference sequence). V lost 4 bases, J lost 4 bases, and 12 bases stayed unmatched.